This T cell receptor (beta chain) was captured in a study of blood T cell repertoires in COVID-19. Study information: The United States, Italy and Spain were the sources of the acute and convalescent COVID-19 samples. From T cells, B-cell-depleted T cells, or PBMCs came the material, which was cDNA or gDNA.

The V end was cut by 7 bases, the J end by 8 bases, with 20 bases between. Germline CDR1 is MNHNY and CDR2 is SVGAGI (reference sequence). The length of the CDR3 is 15 residues. Per the authors' pipeline: It was from reference gene primer amplification that nucleated cell counts were estimated. Measured with immunoSEQ multiplex PCR; TCRdb has only the in-frame clones, and not every one. V, J and clone size reflect that table, while D and trimming were determined from the DNA. This table has approximately 150,000 clones, around 83% appearing once. Sample: peripheral blood. This TCR derives from a woman in her seventies who had recovered from COVID-19. The rearrangement links TRBV6-6 to TRBJ1-4, with D uncertain. The CDR3 here is CASTLRGTSSEKLFF. In DNA form, the CDR3 reads TGTGCCAGCACCCTTCGGGGAACCAGCTCGGAAAAACTGTTTTTT.